Listed below are T cell receptor beta chains from one sample, sequenced in a study of siplizumab effects on memory and regulatory T cells. Using immunoSEQ multiplex PCR, the repertoire was profiled, and TCRdb retains in-frame clones only, with some absent. The table shows more than 45,000 clones, with 95% to 98% occurring only once. The sequenced sample consisted of naive CD4+ T cells sorted from blood. These receptor sequences come from a human donor in good health. Both conserved end residues are part of each CDR3. Each record gives: D gene, V gene, clone size, J gene, CDR3 protein, CDR3 DNA. The D gene is left open where the match is weak. Clone size is not always given. Where it is, it says once, few, many or a class for expanded clones.

D: NA
V: TRBV30
size: NA
J: TRBJ2-3
CDR3: CAWSVRNTQYF
DNA: TGTGCCTGGAGTGTACGGAATACGCAGTATTTT

D: NA
V: TRBV28
size: NA
J: TRBJ2-3
CDR3: CASNEALSSTDTQYF
DNA: TGTGCCAGCAATGAAGCCCTATCTAGCACAGATACGCAGTATTTT

D: NA
V: TRBV9
size: NA
J: TRBJ2-3
CDR3: CASSEGSGSERDTQYF
DNA: TGTGCCAGCAGCGAGGGCAGCGGCAGCGAGCGAGATACGCAGTATTTT

D: TRBD1
V: TRBV4-1
size: NA
J: TRBJ1-2
CDR3: CASSQGTGGYGYTF
DNA: TGCGCCAGCAGCCAGGGGACAGGGGGCTATGGCTACACCTTC

D: TRBD2
V: TRBV7-9
size: NA
J: TRBJ2-1
CDR3: CASSLGSFSGGSYNEQFF
DNA: TGTGCCAGCAGCTTAGGTAGTTTTAGCGGGGGCTCCTACAATGAGCAGTTCTTC

D: NA
V: TRBV7-9
size: NA
J: TRBJ1-3
CDR3: CASTWDARGNTIYF
DNA: TGTGCCAGCACCTGGGACGCGAGGGGAAACACCATATATTTT

D: NA
V: TRBV18
size: NA
J: TRBJ1-5
CDR3: CASSPFPLGGNQPQHF
DNA: TGTGCCAGCTCACCATTCCCCCTCGGGGGCAATCAGCCCCAGCATTTT

D: TRBD1
V: TRBV5-1
size: NA
J: TRBJ2-1
CDR3: CASSLRTGASYNEQFF
DNA: TGCGCCAGCAGCTTGAGGACAGGTGCCTCCTACAATGAGCAGTTCTTC

D: TRBD1
V: TRBV12-5
size: once
J: TRBJ1-2
CDR3: CASGSPGTGNGYTF
DNA: TGTGCTAGTGGCTCCCCCGGGACAGGGAATGGCTACACCTTC

D: TRBD1
V: TRBV6-5
size: NA
J: TRBJ1-2
CDR3: CASSWTGRRGYTF
DNA: TGTGCCAGCAGTTGGACAGGGAGAAGAGGCTACACCTTC

D: NA
V: TRBV18
size: NA
J: TRBJ1-1
CDR3: CASSPAGGGVNTEAFF
DNA: TGTGCCAGCTCACCAGCTGGTGGGGGAGTAAACACTGAAGCTTTCTTT

D: TRBD2
V: TRBV5-1
size: NA
J: TRBJ2-3
CDR3: CASSFTSPAGAGDTQYF
DNA: TGCGCCAGCAGTTTCACCTCTCCAGCGGGAGCTGGAGATACGCAGTATTTT

D: NA
V: TRBV19
size: few
J: TRBJ1-3
CDR3: CASSPAAFSGNTIYF
DNA: TGTGCCAGTAGCCCTGCTGCCTTCTCTGGAAACACCATATATTTT

D: TRBD1
V: TRBV5-1
size: NA
J: TRBJ1-2
CDR3: CASRSGQGAYGYTF
DNA: TGCGCCAGCAGGTCGGGACAGGGGGCTTATGGCTACACCTTC

D: NA
V: TRBV9
size: NA
J: TRBJ2-6
CDR3: CASSVQSGANVLTF
DNA: TGTGCCAGCAGCGTCCAGAGTGGGGCCAACGTCCTGACTTTC

D: NA
V: TRBV30
size: NA
J: TRBJ2-5
CDR3: CAWRTGHSETQYF
DNA: TGTGCCTGGAGGACGGGACATTCGGAGACCCAGTACTTC

D: NA
V: TRBV15
size: NA
J: TRBJ1-3
CDR3: CATSRPRSDSGNTIYF
DNA: TGTGCCACCAGCAGGCCGCGGTCAGACTCTGGAAACACCATATATTTT

D: TRBD1
V: TRBV7-8
size: NA
J: TRBJ2-7
CDR3: CASQRTGVNEEQYF
DNA: TGTGCCAGCCAAAGGACAGGGGTTAACGAGGAGCAGTACTTC

D: NA
V: TRBV5-4
size: NA
J: TRBJ2-3
CDR3: CASRVTGTDTQYF
DNA: TGTGCCAGCAGGGTCACAGGGACAGATACGCAGTATTTT

D: NA
V: TRBV27
size: NA
J: TRBJ2-7
CDR3: CASSFGRGEYEQYF
DNA: TGTGCCAGCAGTTTTGGCAGGGGCGAGTACGAGCAGTACTTC

D: TRBD2
V: TRBV6-1
size: once
J: TRBJ2-2
CDR3: CASSGLAANTGELFF
DNA: TGTGCCAGCAGCGGACTAGCGGCGAACACCGGGGAGCTGTTTTTT

D: NA
V: TRBV5-4
size: NA
J: TRBJ2-3
CDR3: CASSLQAKVGTDTQYF
DNA: TGTGCCAGCAGCCTCCAGGCCAAGGTGGGGACAGATACGCAGTATTTT

D: NA
V: TRBV2
size: NA
J: TRBJ2-7
CDR3: CASSLDGFEGEQYF
DNA: TGTGCCAGCAGTTTGGACGGGTTTGAAGGGGAGCAGTACTTC

D: TRBD2
V: TRBV6-5
size: NA
J: TRBJ2-5
CDR3: CASSYDTSGSETQYF
DNA: TGTGCCAGCAGTTACGACACTAGCGGGAGCGAGACCCAGTACTTC

D: NA
V: TRBV7-2
size: once
J: TRBJ2-1
CDR3: CASSLGRAANEQFF
DNA: TGTGCCAGCAGCTTGGGAAGAGCTGCGAATGAGCAGTTCTTC

D: NA
V: TRBV2
size: NA
J: TRBJ1-5
CDR3: CASSATGAYQPQHF
DNA: TGTGCCAGCAGTGCCACGGGGGCATATCAGCCCCAGCATTTT

D: NA
V: TRBV19
size: NA
J: TRBJ1-4
CDR3: CASSTSRVRGKLFF
DNA: TGTGCCAGTAGTACCAGTCGGGTCCGCGGAAAACTGTTTTTT

D: NA
V: TRBV30
size: NA
J: TRBJ1-2
CDR3: CALREGPNYGYTF
DNA: TGTGCCTTGAGGGAAGGGCCCAACTATGGCTACACCTTC

D: NA
V: TRBV5-5
size: NA
J: TRBJ1-3
CDR3: CASSLPGTLAGNTIYF
DNA: TGTGCCAGCAGCTTACCCGGGACTCTAGCTGGAAACACCATATATTTT

D: NA
V: TRBV21-1
size: NA
J: TRBJ2-7
CDR3: CASSKVKDYEQYF
DNA: TGTGCCAGCAGCAAAGTAAAGGACTACGAGCAGTACTTC

D: TRBD1
V: TRBV6-5
size: NA
J: TRBJ1-1
CDR3: CASSYSWAGGSEAFF
DNA: TGTGCCAGCAGTTACTCGTGGGCAGGGGGTTCTGAAGCTTTCTTT

D: NA
V: TRBV7-8
size: NA
J: TRBJ2-3
CDR3: CASSAHSTDTQYF
DNA: TGTGCCAGCAGCGCCCATAGCACAGATACGCAGTATTTT

D: NA
V: TRBV10-3
size: NA
J: TRBJ2-3
CDR3: CAISDRSTSTDTQYF
DNA: TGTGCCATCAGTGACCGGAGCACTAGCACAGATACGCAGTATTTT

D: TRBD2
V: TRBV5-1
size: NA
J: TRBJ2-1
CDR3: CASSLTSGTNEQFF
DNA: TGCGCCAGCAGCTTGACTAGCGGGACCAATGAGCAGTTCTTC

D: TRBD1
V: TRBV5-1
size: NA
J: TRBJ1-1
CDR3: CASSLVGTGGLNTEAFF
DNA: TGCGCCAGCAGCTTGGTTGGGACAGGGGGCTTGAACACTGAAGCTTTCTTT

D: NA
V: TRBV30
size: NA
J: TRBJ1-1
CDR3: CAWRGDGLGAEAFF
DNA: TGTGCCTGGAGAGGGGACGGCTTAGGGGCTGAAGCTTTCTTT

D: TRBD2
V: TRBV30
size: once
J: TRBJ2-3
CDR3: CAGNSGIADTQYF
DNA: TGTGCCGGAAATAGCGGGATAGCAGATACGCAGTATTTT

D: NA
V: TRBV6-5
size: NA
J: TRBJ1-2
CDR3: CARGEGLYGYTF
DNA: TGTGCCCGAGGGGAGGGTCTGTATGGCTACACCTTC

D: NA
V: TRBV6-5
size: NA
J: TRBJ2-2
CDR3: CASSTNTGELFF
DNA: TGTGCCAGCAGCACAAACACCGGGGAGCTGTTTTTT

D: TRBD1
V: TRBV6-6
size: once
J: TRBJ1-2
CDR3: CASRRTGDGGYTF
DNA: TGTGCCAGCAGACGGACAGGGGACGGAGGCTACACCTTC

D: TRBD1
V: TRBV11-1
size: NA
J: TRBJ2-2
CDR3: CASSFGTGKNTGELFF
DNA: TGTGCCAGCAGCTTCGGGACAGGGAAGAACACCGGGGAGCTGTTTTTT

D: TRBD1
V: TRBV2
size: NA
J: TRBJ1-5
CDR3: CASSVSDRVVLQPQHF
DNA: TGTGCCAGCAGCGTTTCGGACAGGGTGGTCCTTCAGCCCCAGCATTTT